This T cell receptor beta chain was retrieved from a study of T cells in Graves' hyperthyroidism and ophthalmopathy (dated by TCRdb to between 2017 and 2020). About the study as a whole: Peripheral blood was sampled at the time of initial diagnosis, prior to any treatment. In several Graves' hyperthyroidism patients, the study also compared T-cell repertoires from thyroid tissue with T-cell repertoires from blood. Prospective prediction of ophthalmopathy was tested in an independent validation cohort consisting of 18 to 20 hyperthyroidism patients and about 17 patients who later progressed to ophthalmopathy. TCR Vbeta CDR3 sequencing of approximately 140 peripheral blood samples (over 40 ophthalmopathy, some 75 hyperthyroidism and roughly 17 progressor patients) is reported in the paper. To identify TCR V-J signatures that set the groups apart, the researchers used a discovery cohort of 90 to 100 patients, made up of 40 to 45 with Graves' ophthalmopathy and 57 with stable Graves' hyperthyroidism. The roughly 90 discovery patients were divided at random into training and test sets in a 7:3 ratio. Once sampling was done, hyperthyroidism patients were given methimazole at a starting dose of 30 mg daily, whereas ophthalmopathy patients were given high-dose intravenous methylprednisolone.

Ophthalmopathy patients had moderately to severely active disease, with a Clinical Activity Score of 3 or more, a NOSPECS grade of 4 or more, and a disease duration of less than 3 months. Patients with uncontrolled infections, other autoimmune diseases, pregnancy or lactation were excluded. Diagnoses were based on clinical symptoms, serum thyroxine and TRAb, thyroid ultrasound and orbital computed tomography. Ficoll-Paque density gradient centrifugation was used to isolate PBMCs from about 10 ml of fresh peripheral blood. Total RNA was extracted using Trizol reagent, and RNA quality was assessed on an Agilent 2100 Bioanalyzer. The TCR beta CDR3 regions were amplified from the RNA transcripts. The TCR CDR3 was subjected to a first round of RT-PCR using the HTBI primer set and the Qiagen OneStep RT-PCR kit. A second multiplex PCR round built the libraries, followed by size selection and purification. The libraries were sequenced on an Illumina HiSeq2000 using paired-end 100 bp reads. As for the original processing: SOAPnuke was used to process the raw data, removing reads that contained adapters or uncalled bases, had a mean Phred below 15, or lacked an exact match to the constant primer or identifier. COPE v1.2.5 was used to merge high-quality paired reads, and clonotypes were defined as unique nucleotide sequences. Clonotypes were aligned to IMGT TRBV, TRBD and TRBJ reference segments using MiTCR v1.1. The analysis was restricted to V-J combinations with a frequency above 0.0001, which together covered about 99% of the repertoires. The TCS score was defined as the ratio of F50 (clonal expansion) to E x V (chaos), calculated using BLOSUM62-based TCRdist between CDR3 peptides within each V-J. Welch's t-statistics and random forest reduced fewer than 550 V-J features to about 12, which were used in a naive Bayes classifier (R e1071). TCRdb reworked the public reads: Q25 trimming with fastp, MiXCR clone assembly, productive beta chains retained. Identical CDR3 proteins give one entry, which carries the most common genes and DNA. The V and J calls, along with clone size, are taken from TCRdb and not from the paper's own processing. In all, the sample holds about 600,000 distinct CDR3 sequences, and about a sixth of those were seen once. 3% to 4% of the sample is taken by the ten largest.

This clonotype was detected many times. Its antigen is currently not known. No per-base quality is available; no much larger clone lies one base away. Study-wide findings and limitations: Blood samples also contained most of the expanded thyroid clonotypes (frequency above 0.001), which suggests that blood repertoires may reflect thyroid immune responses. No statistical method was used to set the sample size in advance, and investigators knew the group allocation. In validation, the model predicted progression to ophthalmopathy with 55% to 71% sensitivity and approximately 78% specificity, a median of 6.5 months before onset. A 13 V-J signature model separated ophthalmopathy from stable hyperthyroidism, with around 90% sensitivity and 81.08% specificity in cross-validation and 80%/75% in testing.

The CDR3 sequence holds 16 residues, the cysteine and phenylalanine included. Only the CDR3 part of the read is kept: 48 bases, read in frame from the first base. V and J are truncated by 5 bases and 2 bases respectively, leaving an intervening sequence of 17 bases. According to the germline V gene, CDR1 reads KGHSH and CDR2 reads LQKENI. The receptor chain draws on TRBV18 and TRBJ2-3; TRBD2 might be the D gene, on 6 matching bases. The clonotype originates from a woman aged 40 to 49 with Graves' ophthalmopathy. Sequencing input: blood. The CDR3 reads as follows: CASSSLAGTPTDTQYF. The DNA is TGTGCCAGCTCATCTCTTGCGGGGACGCCCACAGATACGCAGTATTTT.